A selection of T cell receptor beta chains follows, all from one sample in a study of shared clonotypes between healthy human individuals. Method: immunoSEQ multiplex PCR; TCRdb's copy keeps in-frame clones and lacks some. The sample yields approximately 740,000 clones, almost 95% seen once. Sample: naive CD8+ T cells sorted from blood. The source is a man aged 25-40 years in good health. The CDR3 runs from the conserved cysteine through the conserved F or W. The D gene is left open where the match is weak. Size tells how often a clone was seen (once, few, many) or the class of an expanded clone, and some rows leave it out.

>TRBV18|-|once|TRBJ2-5
CASSPPIPGVGETQYF
TGTGCCAGCTCACCACCGATCCCAGGGGTAGGGGAGACCCAGTACTTC
>TRBV2|TRBD1|-|TRBJ2-1
CASSVTPGQGANEQFF
TGTGCCAGCAGTGTCACGCCGGGACAGGGGGCTAATGAGCAGTTCTTC
>TRBV6-6|TRBD1|-|TRBJ2-3
CASKGDSGTDTQYF
TGTGCCAGCAAGGGGGACAGCGGCACAGATACGCAGTATTTT
>TRBV27|TRBD2|-|TRBJ2-3
CASSYGLVSTDTQYF
TGTGCCAGCAGTTATGGACTAGTTAGCACAGATACGCAGTATTTT
>TRBV9|-|-|TRBJ2-7
CASSVGARTYEQYF
TGTGCCAGCAGCGTAGGTGCGAGAACCTACGAGCAGTACTTC
>TRBV28|-|once|TRBJ2-5
CASSSRTSQETQYF
TGTGCCAGCAGCTCCCGCACATCTCAGGAGACCCAGTACTTC
>TRBV11-2|-|-|TRBJ2-7
CASSLADTVYEQYF
TGTGCCAGCAGCTTAGCGGATACGGTCTACGAGCAGTACTTC
>TRBV28|-|-|TRBJ1-5
CASSRPYRGNQPQHF
TGTGCCAGCAGTCGCCCGTACAGGGGCAATCAGCCCCAGCATTTT
>TRBV7-8|TRBD2|-|TRBJ2-1
CASSPQLAGVGNEQFF
TGTGCCAGCAGCCCACAACTAGCGGGAGTTGGCAATGAGCAGTTCTTC
>TRBV12-1|-|-|TRBJ2-5
CAPCRAGGETQYF
TGCGCCCCCTGCAGGGCGGGTGGGGAGACCCAGTACTTC
>TRBV10-2|TRBD2|-|TRBJ2-1
CASRGAGGSYNEQFF
TGCGCCAGCCGTGGGGCGGGAGGCTCCTACAATGAGCAGTTCTTC
>TRBV28|-|-|TRBJ1-2
CASSPPVRPGYTF
TGTGCCAGCAGTCCCCCTGTCCGCCCCGGCTACACCTTC
>TRBV19|-|-|TRBJ2-3
CASRVDKASTDTQYF
TGTGCCAGTAGGGTGGACAAAGCTAGCACAGATACGCAGTATTTT
>TRBV5-1|-|-|TRBJ2-7
CASSLAQGRTSYEQYF
TGCGCCAGCAGCTTGGCTCAGGGGAGGACTTCCTACGAGCAGTACTTC
>TRBV27|TRBD2|-|TRBJ2-1
CASSLSSLAGGPYNEQFF
TGTGCCAGCAGTTTATCCTCGCTAGCGGGAGGACCCTACAATGAGCAGTTCTTC
>TRBV4-1|-|few|TRBJ1-5
CASSQVLSSNQPQHF
TGCGCCAGCAGCCAAGTCCTTTCGAGTAATCAGCCCCAGCATTTT
>TRBV6-1|TRBD1|-|TRBJ2-1
CASSDSDRVDEQFF
TGTGCCAGCAGTGACTCGGACAGGGTGGATGAGCAGTTCTTC
>TRBV4-2|TRBD2|-|TRBJ2-1
CASSQDSGGYNEQFF
TGTGCCAGCAGCCAAGATAGCGGGGGATACAATGAGCAGTTCTTC
>TRBV11-2|TRBD2|-|TRBJ2-1
CASSSGRGSSYNEQFF
TGTGCCAGCAGCTCGGGGCGGGGGAGCTCCTACAATGAGCAGTTCTTC
>TRBV28|-|-|TRBJ1-4
CASRSDMDEKLFF
TGTGCCAGCAGATCGGACATGGATGAAAAACTGTTTTTT
>TRBV4-3|-|-|TRBJ2-7
CASSQAPPGLYEQYF
TGCGCCAGCAGCCAAGCACCTCCGGGACTTTACGAGCAGTACTTC
>TRBV9|-|-|TRBJ2-1
CASSVDTSYNEQFF
TGTGCCAGCAGCGTAGACACCTCCTACAATGAGCAGTTCTTC
>TRBV27|TRBD1|-|TRBJ2-7
CASGPAGTGGEQYF
TGTGCCAGCGGTCCTGCCGGGACAGGGGGCGAGCAGTACTTC
>TRBV29-1|-|-|TRBJ1-1
CSVPGYTEAFF
TGCAGCGTCCCGGGGTACACTGAAGCTTTCTTT
>TRBV5-5|-|-|TRBJ1-1
CASSFWGTEAFF
TGTGCCAGCAGCTTCTGGGGCACTGAAGCTTTCTTT
>TRBV29-1|-|once|TRBJ1-1
CSVEDAFF
TGCAGCGTTGAAGACGCTTTCTTT
>TRBV7-8|TRBD2|-|TRBJ2-7
CASSLVGVVAGIYEQYF
TGTGCCAGCAGCTTAGTTGGGGTGGTAGCGGGAATATACGAGCAGTACTTC
>TRBV13|TRBD2|-|TRBJ2-2
CASSLMVRSVAGDGELFF
TGTGCCAGCAGCTTAATGGTACGGTCAGTAGCGGGAGACGGGGAGCTGTTTTTT
>TRBV5-1|-|-|TRBJ2-3
CASSLGQGADTQYF
TGCGCCAGCAGCTTGGGGCAGGGTGCAGATACGCAGTATTTT
>TRBV27|-|-|TRBJ1-5
CASSLFWGQPQHF
TGTGCCAGCAGTTTATTTTGGGGTCAGCCCCAGCATTTT
>TRBV5-6|TRBD2|-|TRBJ2-3
CASSPDLGAGGSDTQYF
TGTGCCAGCAGCCCAGACTTGGGGGCGGGAGGTTCAGATACGCAGTATTTT
>TRBV27|-|-|TRBJ2-1
CASSRDSLNEQFF
TGTGCCAGCAGTCGGGACTCCCTGAATGAGCAGTTCTTC
>TRBV5-1|-|once|TRBJ2-5
CASSPGGLVQETQYF
TGCGCCAGCAGCCCCGGTGGCCTAGTACAGGAGACCCAGTACTTC
>TRBV27|-|-|TRBJ2-7
CASSLSTTDSPYEQYF
TGTGCCAGCAGTTTGTCTACCACGGACAGCCCCTACGAGCAGTACTTC
>TRBV30|TRBD2|-|TRBJ2-5
CAWSVRNRTSFEETQYF
TGTGCCTGGAGTGTCAGAAACCGGACTAGCTTTGAGGAGACCCAGTACTTC
>TRBV29-1|-|-|TRBJ2-7
CSATLRETYEQYF
TGCAGCGCTACCCTCCGGGAGACCTACGAGCAGTACTTC
>TRBV27|-|-|TRBJ1-1
CASSLLEGTAAAFF
TGTGCCAGCAGTTTATTGGAGGGGACTGCGGCAGCTTTCTTT
>TRBV15|-|few|TRBJ2-1
CATSIGRPYSSYNEQFF
TGTGCCACCAGCATTGGTAGGCCCTACAGCTCCTACAATGAGCAGTTCTTC
>TRBV11-2|-|-|TRBJ1-5
CASSPEAGPGQPQHF
TGTGCCAGCAGCCCCGAGGCGGGGCCGGGACAGCCCCAGCATTTT
>TRBV2|-|-|TRBJ2-5
CASGGKTQYF
TGTGCCAGTGGGGGAAAGACCCAGTACTTC
>TRBV7-2|-|-|TRBJ2-5
CASSLPPAETQYF
TGTGCCAGCAGCCTCCCCCCAGCAGAGACCCAGTACTTC
>TRBV27|-|-|TRBJ1-3
CASSLSLGSLAIYF
TGTGCCAGCAGTTTATCGTTGGGTTCATTAGCCATATATTTT
>TRBV29-1|-|-|TRBJ2-1
CSVVTGESSYNEQFF
TGCAGCGTCGTGACAGGAGAGAGCTCCTACAATGAGCAGTTCTTC
>TRBV7-9|-|-|TRBJ2-7
CASSLGGVSYEQYF
TGTGCCAGCAGCTTGGGGGGAGTGTCCTACGAGCAGTACTTC
>TRBV2|TRBD1|-|TRBJ2-1
CASSPPDRGGDEQFF
TGTGCCAGCAGTCCCCCGGACAGGGGTGGCGATGAGCAGTTCTTC
>TRBV29-1|-|-|TRBJ2-7
CSVYSERYEQYF
TGCAGCGTTTACTCCGAACGATACGAGCAGTACTTC
>TRBV27|-|-|TRBJ2-7
CASGPPGLGNDEQYF
TGTGCCAGCGGCCCCCCGGGACTCGGGAACGACGAGCAGTACTTC
>TRBV4-2|TRBD1|-|TRBJ2-1
CASSPTGFEQFF
TGTGCCAGCAGCCCGACAGGGTTTGAGCAGTTCTTC
>TRBV6-6|-|-|TRBJ1-5
CASSYSGEGSQPQHF
TGTGCCAGCAGTTACTCGGGGGAGGGAAGTCAGCCCCAGCATTTT
>TRBV7-6|-|-|TRBJ2-1
CASSLAVGAGYNEQFF
TGTGCCAGCAGCTTAGCAGTAGGGGCTGGCTACAATGAGCAGTTCTTC
>TRBV11-3|-|-|TRBJ2-2
CASSPYTGELFF
TGTGCCAGCAGCCCATACACCGGGGAGCTGTTTTTT
>TRBV10-3|-|-|TRBJ2-2
CAISESWVNTGELFF
TGTGCCATCAGTGAGTCGTGGGTGAACACCGGGGAGCTGTTTTTT
>TRBV2|-|-|TRBJ2-4
CASSVGQVLAKNIQYF
TGTGCCAGCAGTGTCGGCCAGGTACTAGCCAAAAACATTCAGTACTTC
>TRBV5-1|-|-|TRBJ2-3
CASRLAGTDTQYF
TGCGCCAGCAGGTTAGCGGGCACAGATACGCAGTATTTT
>TRBV11-3|TRBD1|-|TRBJ2-1
CASSQDRDGYNEQFF
TGTGCCAGCAGCCAGGACAGGGATGGGTACAATGAGCAGTTCTTC
>TRBV14|TRBD2|-|TRBJ2-3
CASRLSGTSAYDTQYF
TGTGCCAGCAGGTTATCCGGGACTAGCGCGTACGATACGCAGTATTTT
>TRBV13|TRBD1|-|TRBJ2-3
CASSLYGWGQITDTQYF
TGTGCCAGCAGCTTATATGGGTGGGGACAGATCACAGATACGCAGTATTTT
>TRBV7-8|-|once|TRBJ2-1
CASTTRGYNEQFF
TGTGCCAGCACCACAAGGGGCTACAATGAGCAGTTCTTC
>TRBV6-6|-|-|TRBJ1-5
CASSYSWESNQPQHF
TGTGCCAGCAGTTACTCGTGGGAGAGCAATCAGCCCCAGCATTTT